This T cell receptor (beta chain) was identified in a study of T cells in localized non-small cell lung cancer. Trimming pared 3 bases from V and 7 bases from J, leaving 12 bases between. The CDR3 has 13 amino acids. Germline V gene data show CDR1 as SGHTA and CDR2 as FQGNSA. The data were produced by immunoSEQ multiplex PCR, yet TCRdb's version contains in-frame clones alone and is incomplete. Among more than 25,000 clones, about 81% were seen once, and the ten largest hold around 4.1%. V gene TRBV7-2 combines with J gene TRBJ1-2; D gene uncertain. The material was peripheral blood, obtained before any cancer treatment. This TCR was sampled from a woman aged 35 to 70 with stage I lung adenocarcinoma. CDR3 in amino acids: CASSFSSQSGYTF. CDR3 DNA: TGTGCCAGCAGCTTTTCCAGCCAGAGTGGCTACACCTTC.